A single sample is the source of the 30 T cell receptor beta chains below, sequenced in a study of T cell responses to AZD1222 COVID-19 vaccine. Measured with immunoSEQ multiplex PCR; TCRdb has only the in-frame clones, and not every one. The sample yields approximately 50,000 clones, around 88% seen once. Sequencing used peripheral blood, obtained 28 days after the second AZD1222 dose. The receptors were gathered from an adult who received the AZD1222 COVID-19 vaccine.

The J gene is TRBJ1-2, the V gene TRBV6-5; no definite D call. The CDR3 spans 14 residues. Germline lookup yields CDR1 MNHEY and CDR2 SVGAGI. The V and J ends lost 5 bases and 4 bases respectively, with 14 bases between them. CDR3 bases: TGTGCCAGCAGTAGTATCACATGGGGCTATGGCTACACCTTC. Translating gives CASSSITWGYGYTF.

This chain uses TRBV7-3 with TRBJ2-7; unclear D gene. The germline V and J ends were trimmed by 4 bases and 6 bases, with 7 bases remaining between them. The length of the CDR3 is 11 residues. Looked up from germline, CDR1 is SGHTA and CDR2 is FQGTGA. In DNA form, the CDR3 reads TGTGCCAGCAGCTCCGCCCGCGAGCAGTACTTC. This encodes CASSSAREQYF.

This chain connects TRBV6-6 to TRBJ1-3, with 7 bases fitting TRBD1. Germline CDR1 is MNHNY and CDR2 is SVGAGI (reference sequence). This CDR3 comprises 14 residues. Unmatched junction bases numbered 2, after V lost 4 bases and J lost 2 bases. The CDR3 bases are TGTGCCAGCAGTTCCGGGACAGCTGGAAACACCATATATTTT. Translating it yields CASSSGTAGNTIYF.

The rearrangement joins TRBV5-4 to TRBJ2-7; D perhaps matches TRBD1 (6 bases). Germline assignment: CDR1 SGHNT and CDR2 YYREEE (reference sequence). Trimming pared 3 bases from V and 7 bases from J, leaving 14 bases between. There are 13 residues in the CDR3. Here the CDR3 reads CASSSVDSKEQYF. CDR3 in DNA: TGTGCCAGCAGCTCCGTGGACAGTAAGGAGCAGTACTTC.

This chain joins TRBV6-2 or TRBV6-3 and TRBJ2-6; 7 bases map to TRBD1. J lost 0 bases, V lost 6 bases, and 8 bases had no gene match. This CDR3 is built from 17 residues. Per germline, CDR1 MNHEY and CDR2 SVGEGT. The CDR3 nucleotides read TGTGCCAGCAGCCCCGGGACAGCGGCCTCTGGGGCCAACGTCCTGACTTTC. This encodes CASSPGTAASGANVLTF.

The chain recombines TRBV7-2 with TRBJ2-5, with D perhaps matching TRBD1 (6 bases). Germline-derived CDR1 and CDR2 are SGHTA and FQGNSA. V was cut by 1 base and J by 2 bases, with 8 bases left in between. This CDR3 has 14 amino acids. The CDR3 loop is CASSLGGLQETQYF. CDR3 coding DNA: TGTGCCAGCAGCTTAGGGGGGCTTCAAGAGACCCAGTACTTC.

This chain uses TRBV5-6 with TRBJ1-5; 7 bases align to TRBD1. The J segment lost 5 bases and the V segment lost 1 base, leaving 9 bases of the junction unmatched. The CDR3 contains 16 residues. CDR1 and CDR2 from the germline V gene are SGHDT and YYEEEE. For the CDR3, the DNA is TGTGCCAGCAGCTTGTATATGACAGGGCAGTATCAGCCCCAGCATTTT. It encodes CASSLYMTGQYQPQHF. Full variable domain (outside the CDR3, taken from reference TRBV5-6 and TRBJ1-5): DAGVTQSPTHLIKTRGQQVTLRCSPKSGHDTVSWYQQALGQGPQFIFQYYEEEERQRGNFPDRFSGHQFPNYSSELNVNALLLGDSALYLCASSLYMTGQYQPQHFGDGTRLSIL.

To note about this clone: Germline is not matched at one junction end, which may reflect a read error. V gene TRBV18 combines with J gene TRBJ2-1; 7 nucleotides align to TRBD2. The CDR3 sequence is 16 residues long. In germline, CDR1 is KGHSH, CDR2 LQKENI. CDR3 in amino acids: CASSPPGGESSNEQFF. CDR3 nucleotides: TGTGCCAGCTCACCACCGGGGGGGGAGTCCTCCAATGAGCAGTTCTTC.

This sequence joins TRBV10-3 and TRBJ2-7; 12 positions match TRBD2. This CDR3 comprises 13 residues. V lost 6 bases, J lost 7 bases, and 4 bases stayed unmatched. The germline CDR1 and CDR2 sequences are ENHRY and SYGVKD. CDR3 DNA: TGTGCCATCAGGGGACTAGCGGGTGAAGAGCAGTACTTC. Translating it yields CAIRGLAGEEQYF.

The V call is TRBV6-4, the J call TRBJ1-5, with no clear D. The V end was cut by 4 bases, the J end by 7 bases, with 11 bases between. CDR1 and CDR2 (germline): MRHNA, SNTAGT. CDR3 length: 13 amino acids. The CDR3 reads CASSALVGQPQHF. The CDR3 coding sequence is TGTGCCAGCAGTGCTCTGGTCGGGCAGCCCCAGCATTTT.

V and J are TRBV7-2 and TRBJ1-6; D unclear. Trimming cost V 1 base and J 10 bases, with 8 bases left between them. This CDR3 is 13 amino acids long. Germline V gene sequence: CDR1 SGHTA, CDR2 FQGNSA. In nucleotides, the CDR3 is TGTGCCAGCAGCTTAGACGGGAACTCACCCCTCCACTTT. This encodes CASSLDGNSPLHF.

The chain uses TRBV5-4 and TRBJ1-2; perhaps TRBD1 as D (6 bases). The V end lost 0 bases, the J end lost 6 bases, and 9 bases lay between the germline ends. CDR1 SGHNT and CDR2 YYREEE come from the germline V gene (reference sequence). This CDR3 comprises 13 residues. CDR3 in DNA: TGTGCCAGCAGCTTGGAGAGGGGGGATGGCTACACCTTC. Translating it yields CASSLERGDGYTF.

The chain uses TRBV3-1 (or the pseudogene TRBV3-2) and TRBJ2-4; a possible D gene is TRBD2 (5 bases). The CDR3 sequence is 18 residues long. The germline gives CDR1 LGHDT, CDR2 YNNKEL (reference sequence). V lost 4 bases, J lost 0 bases, and 19 bases lay in between. The CDR3 is CASSPRGGDPLAKNIQYF. The CDR3 region has the DNA TGTGCCAGCAGCCCCCGGGGTGGGGATCCTCTAGCCAAAAACATTCAGTACTTC.

Here the CDR3 reads CASSPRPGAGYGYTF. CDR3 DNA sequence: TGTGCCAGCAGCCCACGGCCGGGGGCTGGGTATGGCTACACCTTC. The chain uses TRBV5-5 and TRBJ1-2, with D tentatively TRBD1 (6 bases). The germline gives CDR1 SGHKS, CDR2 YYEKEE (reference sequence). The V end was cut by 4 bases, the J end by 5 bases, with 18 bases between. This CDR3 contains 15 residues. The full variable domain, rest sourced from reference TRBV5-5 and TRBJ1-2, is DAGVTQSPTHLIKTRGQQVTLRCSPISGHKSVSWYQQVLGQGPQFIFQYYEKEERGRGNFPDRFSARQFPNYSSELNVNALLLGDSALYLCASSPRPGAGYGYTFGSGTRLTVV.

The chain recombines TRBV5-4 with TRBJ2-5, with 9 positions matching TRBD1. The V and J ends lost 4 bases and 10 bases, in that order; junction bases with no gene match: 11. Germline V lookup: CDR1 SGHNT, CDR2 YYREEE (reference sequence). This CDR3 comprises 14 residues. The CDR3 DNA sequence: TGTGCCAGCAGCCCAACCCGACAGGGGGGGGTCCAGTACTTC. It yields the protein CASSPTRQGGVQYF.

The rearrangement joins TRBV7-2 to TRBJ2-7, with 9 bases fitting TRBD1. Germline values: CDR1 SGHTA, CDR2 FQGNSA. This CDR3 has 14 amino acids. The trim removed 4 bases at V and 3 bases at J, leaving 4 bases unmatched. The DNA of the CDR3 is TGTGCCAGCAGCTCCGGGACAGGGTACTACGAGCAGTACTTC. Its protein is CASSSGTGYYEQYF.

J is TRBJ1-6 and V is TRBV6-1; the D gene is possibly TRBD1 (5 bases). The CDR3 consists of 16 residues. Trimming removed 1 base from V and 5 bases from J, with 12 bases in between. Germline V gene data show CDR1 as MNHNS and CDR2 as SASEGT. CDR3 amino acids: CASSEVWGRNNSPLHF. The CDR3 bases are TGTGCCAGCAGTGAAGTCTGGGGACGGAATAATTCACCCCTCCACTTT.

The chain has TRBV6-6 and TRBJ2-7, with D maybe TRBD1 (6 bases). Germline CDR1 reads MNHNY; CDR2 reads SVGAGI (reference sequence). V dropped 6 bases and J dropped 7 bases, with 10 bases sitting between them. The length of the CDR3 is 11 residues. CDR3 bases: TGTGCCAGCAGGGGGGCCTGGGAGCAGTACTTC. This sequence encodes CASRGAWEQYF.

The chain joins TRBV28 to TRBJ1-1; 8 nucleotides line up with TRBD1. V was clipped by 5 bases and J by 11 bases; unmatched bases: 22. The CDR3 is 17 residues long. CDR1 and CDR2 from the germline V gene are MDHEN and SYDVKM. The CDR3 loop is CASSPPFYTGGTSGAFF. In DNA form, the CDR3 reads TGTGCCAGCAGTCCACCGTTCTATACAGGGGGGACCTCGGGGGCTTTCTTT.

The V gene is TRBV20-1, the J gene TRBJ2-3, with 7 bases lining up with TRBD2. Germline V CDR1 and CDR2: DFQATT, SNEGSKA (reference sequence). Trimming removed 3 bases from V and 4 bases from J; junction bases left unmatched: 10. CDR3 length equals 15 residues. In DNA, the CDR3 is TGCAGTGCTAGTAGGGAGGGGCGCACGTCAGATACGCAGTATTTT. It codes for CSASREGRTSDTQYF.

The V and J genes are TRBV5-1 and TRBJ2-7, with D uncertain. The CDR3 runs to 11 residues. V lost 0 bases to trimming and J lost 6 bases, with 4 bases between them. In germline, CDR1 is SGHRS, CDR2 YFSETQ. Written as DNA, the CDR3 is TGCGCCAGCAGCTTGGATCGCGAGCAGTACTTC. Its protein is CASSLDREQYF.

The chain recombines TRBV28 with TRBJ2-3; D is ambiguous. This CDR3 is 17 amino acids long. V gave up 4 bases and J gave up 0 bases, with 17 bases separating them. Germline CDR1 MDHEN, CDR2 SYDVKM. The CDR3 DNA reads TGTGCCAGCAGTTCCCCCCTCTTAGGGTCTAGCACAGATACGCAGTATTTT. Translating gives CASSSPLLGSSTDTQYF.

V and J are TRBV10-2 and TRBJ2-7; possible D gene TRBD1, 6 bases. The CDR3 consists of 14 residues. Germline CDR1 and CDR2: WSHSY and SAAADI. Between the trimmed V and J ends, which lost 6 bases and 0 bases, there was a span of 12 bases. CDR3 loop: CASSGLGGSYEQYF. The CDR3 coding sequence is TGCGCCAGCAGCGGTCTAGGGGGCTCCTACGAGCAGTACTTC.

V usage is TRBV19 and J usage is TRBJ2-3; possibly TRBD2 for D (6 bases). CDR1 LNHDA and CDR2 SQIVND come from the germline V gene (reference sequence). Trimming left V 2 bases short and J 11 bases short, with 17 bases between. This CDR3 has 14 residues. The CDR3 bases are TGTGCCAGTAGTATAAGCAGTTCGCGGGGTAGGCAGTATTTT. Its protein is CASSISSSRGRQYF.

The J gene is TRBJ2-2, the V gene TRBV14; D may match TRBD1 or TRBD2 (6 bases each). The CDR3 contains 15 residues. In germline, CDR1 is SGHDN, CDR2 FVKESK. V dropped 4 bases and J dropped 4 bases, with 13 bases sitting between them. CDR3 amino acids: CASSPWRGTTGELFF. CDR3 bases: TGTGCCAGCAGCCCATGGAGGGGGACCACCGGGGAGCTGTTTTTT. The whole variable domain, filled in from reference TRBV14 and TRBJ2-2, reads EAGVTQFPSHSVIEKGQTVTLRCDPISGHDNLYWYRRVMGKEIKFLLHFVKESKQDESGMPNNRFLAERTGGTYSTLKVQPAELEDSGVYFCASSPWRGTTGELFFGEGSRLTVL.

This chain links TRBV5-4 with TRBJ2-1, with a weak D call TRBD1 (6 bases). Germline CDR1 and CDR2: SGHNT and YYREEE (reference sequence). The germline V and J ends were trimmed by 2 bases and 4 bases, with 13 bases remaining between them. The CDR3 consists of 15 residues. CDR3 loop: CASSFPTQGYNEQFF. The CDR3 nucleotides are TGTGCCAGCAGCTTTCCGACACAGGGTTACAATGAGCAGTTCTTC.

J is TRBJ1-1 and V is TRBV18; D is possibly TRBD1 (5 bases). V lost 4 bases and J 2 bases, leaving 8 bases between the germline ends. Per germline, CDR1 KGHSH and CDR2 LQKENI. The CDR3 is 13 amino acids. DNA for the CDR3: TGTGCCAGCTCACAGGGGATTAACACTGAAGCTTTCTTT. Protein product: CASSQGINTEAFF.

This clone was seen a single time. The rearrangement links TRBV7-9 to TRBJ2-5; 9 nucleotides match TRBD2. Germline values: CDR1 SEHNR, CDR2 FQNEAQ (reference sequence). This CDR3 comprises 16 residues. Trimming cost V 4 bases and J 1 base; bases outside gene matches: 7. This chain's CDR3 is CASSWSGGKIQETQYF. In nucleotides, the CDR3 is TGTGCCAGCAGCTGGAGCGGGGGGAAGATCCAAGAGACCCAGTACTTC. The full variable domain, in which reference TRBV7-9 and TRBJ2-5 provide the parts outside the CDR3, is DTGVSQNPRHKITKRGQNVTFRCDPISEHNRLYWYRQTLGQGPEFLTYFQNEAQLEKSRLLSDRFSAERPKGSFSTLEIQRTEQGDSAMYLCASSWSGGKIQETQYFGPGTRLLVL.

This rearrangement joins TRBV12-3 or TRBV12-4 to TRBJ1-1; D is undetermined. The CDR3 consists of 12 residues. V gave up 6 bases and J gave up 4 bases, with 9 bases separating them. As DNA, the CDR3 is TGTGCCAGCAGATTCAGGAGCACTGAAGCTTTCTTT. Amino acid sequence: CASRFRSTEAFF.

The table lists this clone with a count of one. V and J are TRBV18 and TRBJ1-2; TRBD1 might be the D (5 bases). Trimming took off 6 bases at V and 2 bases at J, with 13 bases between the two ends. The CDR3 covers 14 residues. Per the germline V gene, CDR1 is KGHSH and CDR2 is LQKENI. The CDR3 bases are TGTGCCAGCTCCCCCGCCAGGGCGAACTATGGCTACACCTTC. Translating gives CASSPARANYGYTF.